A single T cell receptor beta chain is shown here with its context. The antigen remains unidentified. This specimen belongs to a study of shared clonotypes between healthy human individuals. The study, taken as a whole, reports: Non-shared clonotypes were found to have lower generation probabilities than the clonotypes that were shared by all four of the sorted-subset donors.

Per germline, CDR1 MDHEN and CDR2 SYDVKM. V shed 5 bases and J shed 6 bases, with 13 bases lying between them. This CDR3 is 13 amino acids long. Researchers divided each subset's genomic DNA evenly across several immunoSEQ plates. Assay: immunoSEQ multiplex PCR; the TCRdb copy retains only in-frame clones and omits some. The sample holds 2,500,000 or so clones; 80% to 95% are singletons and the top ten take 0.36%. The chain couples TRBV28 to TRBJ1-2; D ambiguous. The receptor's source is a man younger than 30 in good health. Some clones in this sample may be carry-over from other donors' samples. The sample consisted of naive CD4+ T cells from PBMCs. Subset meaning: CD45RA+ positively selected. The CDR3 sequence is CASSRVWLDGYTF. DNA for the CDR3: TGTGCCAGCAGTCGGGTTTGGCTGGATGGCTACACCTTC.